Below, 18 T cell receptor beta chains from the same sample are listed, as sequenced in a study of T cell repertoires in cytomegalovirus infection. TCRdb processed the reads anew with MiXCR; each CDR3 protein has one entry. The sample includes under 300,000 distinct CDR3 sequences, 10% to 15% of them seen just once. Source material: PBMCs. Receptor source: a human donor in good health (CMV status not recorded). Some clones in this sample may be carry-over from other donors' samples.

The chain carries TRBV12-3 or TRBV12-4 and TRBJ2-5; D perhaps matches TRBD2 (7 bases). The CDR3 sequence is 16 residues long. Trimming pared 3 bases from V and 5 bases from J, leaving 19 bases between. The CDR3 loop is CASSFSVPEGGETQYF. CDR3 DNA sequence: TGTGCCAGCAGTTTCTCCGTCCCGGAGGGGGGGGAGACCCAGTACTTC.

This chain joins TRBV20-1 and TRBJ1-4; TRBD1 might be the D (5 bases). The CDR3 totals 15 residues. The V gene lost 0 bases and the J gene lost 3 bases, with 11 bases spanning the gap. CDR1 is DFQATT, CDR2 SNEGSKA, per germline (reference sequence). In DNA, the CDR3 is TGCAGTGCTAGAGATCGGGGCAGGTCTAATGAAAAACTGTTTTTT. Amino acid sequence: CSARDRGRSNEKLFF.

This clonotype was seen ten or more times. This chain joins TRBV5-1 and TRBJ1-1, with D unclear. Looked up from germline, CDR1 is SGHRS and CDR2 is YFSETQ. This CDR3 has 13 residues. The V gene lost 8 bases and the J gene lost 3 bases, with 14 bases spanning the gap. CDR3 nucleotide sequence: TGCGCCAGTCAAGTTCTTCAGGACACTGAAGCTTTCTTT. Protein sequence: CASQVLQDTEAFF.

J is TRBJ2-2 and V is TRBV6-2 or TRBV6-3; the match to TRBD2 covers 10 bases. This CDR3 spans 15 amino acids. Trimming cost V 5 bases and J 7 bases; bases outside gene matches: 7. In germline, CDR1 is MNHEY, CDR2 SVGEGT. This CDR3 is CASSRTSGRLGELFF. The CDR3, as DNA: TGTGCCAGCAGTCGGACTAGCGGACGCCTCGGGGAGCTGTTTTTT.

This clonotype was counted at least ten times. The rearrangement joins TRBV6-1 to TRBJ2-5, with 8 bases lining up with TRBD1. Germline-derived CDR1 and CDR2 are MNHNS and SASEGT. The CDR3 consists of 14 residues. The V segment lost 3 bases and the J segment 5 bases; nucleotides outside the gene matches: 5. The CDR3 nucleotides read TGTGCCAGCAGTGAGACAGGGGCGCCGGAGACCCAGTACTTC. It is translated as CASSETGAPETQYF.

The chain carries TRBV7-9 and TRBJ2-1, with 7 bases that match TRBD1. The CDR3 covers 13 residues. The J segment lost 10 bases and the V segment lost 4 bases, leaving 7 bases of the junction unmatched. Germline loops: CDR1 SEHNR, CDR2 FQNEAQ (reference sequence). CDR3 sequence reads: CASSSDFRGEQFF. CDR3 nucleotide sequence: TGTGCCAGCAGCTCAGACTTCAGGGGGGAGCAGTTCTTC.

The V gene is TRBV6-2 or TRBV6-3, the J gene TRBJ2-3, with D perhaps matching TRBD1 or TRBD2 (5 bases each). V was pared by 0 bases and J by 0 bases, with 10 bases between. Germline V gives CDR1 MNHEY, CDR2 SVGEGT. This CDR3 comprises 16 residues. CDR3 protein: CASSYSLGESTDTQYF. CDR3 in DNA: TGTGCCAGCAGTTACTCTTTGGGGGAAAGCACAGATACGCAGTATTTT.

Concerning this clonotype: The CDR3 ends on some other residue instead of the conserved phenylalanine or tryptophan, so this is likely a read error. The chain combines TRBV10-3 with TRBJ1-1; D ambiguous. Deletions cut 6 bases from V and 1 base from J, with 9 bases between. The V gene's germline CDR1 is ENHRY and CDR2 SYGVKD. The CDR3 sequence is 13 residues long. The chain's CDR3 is CAISWTSNTEAFC. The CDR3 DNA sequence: TGTGCCATCAGCTGGACCTCGAACACTGAAGCTTTCTGT.

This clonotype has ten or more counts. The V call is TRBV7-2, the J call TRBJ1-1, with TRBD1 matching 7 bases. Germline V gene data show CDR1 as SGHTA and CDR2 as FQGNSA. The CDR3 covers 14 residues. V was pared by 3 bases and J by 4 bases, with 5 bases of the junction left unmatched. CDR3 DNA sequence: TGTGCCAGCAGCTTCGAGGGGGCGGGCACTGAAGCTTTCTTT. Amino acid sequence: CASSFEGAGTEAFF.

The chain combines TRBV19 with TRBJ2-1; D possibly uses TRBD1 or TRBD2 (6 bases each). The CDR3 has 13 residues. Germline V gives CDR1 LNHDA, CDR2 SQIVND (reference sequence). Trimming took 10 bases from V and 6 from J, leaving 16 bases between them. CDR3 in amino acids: CATERKGGNEQFF. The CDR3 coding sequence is TGTGCCACTGAGCGGAAGGGGGGCAATGAGCAGTTCTTC.

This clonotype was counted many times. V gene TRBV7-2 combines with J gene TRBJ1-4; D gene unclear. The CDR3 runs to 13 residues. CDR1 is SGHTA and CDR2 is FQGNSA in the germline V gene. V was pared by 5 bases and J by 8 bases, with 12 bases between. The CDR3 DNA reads TGTGCCAGCAGCCGCGGACGGGGAGAAAAACTGTTTTTT. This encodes CASSRGRGEKLFF.

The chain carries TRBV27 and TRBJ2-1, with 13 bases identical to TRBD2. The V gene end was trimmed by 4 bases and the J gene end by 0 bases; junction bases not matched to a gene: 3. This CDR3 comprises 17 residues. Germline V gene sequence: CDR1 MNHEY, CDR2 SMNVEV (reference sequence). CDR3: CASSSGLAGASYNEQFF. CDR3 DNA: TGTGCCAGCAGTTCAGGACTAGCGGGGGCCTCCTACAATGAGCAGTTCTTC.

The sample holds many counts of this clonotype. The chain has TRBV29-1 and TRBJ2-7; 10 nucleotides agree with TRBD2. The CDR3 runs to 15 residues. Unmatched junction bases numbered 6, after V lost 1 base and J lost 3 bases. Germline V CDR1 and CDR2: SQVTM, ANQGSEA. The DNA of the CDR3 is TGCAGCGTTGAAGTGGTTGGGACTAGCGACTACGAGCAGTACTTC. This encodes CSVEVVGTSDYEQYF.

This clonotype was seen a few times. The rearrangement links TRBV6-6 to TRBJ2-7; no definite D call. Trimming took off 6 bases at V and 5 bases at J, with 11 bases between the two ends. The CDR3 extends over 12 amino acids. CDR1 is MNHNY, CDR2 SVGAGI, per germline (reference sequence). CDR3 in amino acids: CASSPGWDEQYF. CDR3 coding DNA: TGTGCCAGCAGCCCCGGTTGGGACGAGCAGTACTTC.

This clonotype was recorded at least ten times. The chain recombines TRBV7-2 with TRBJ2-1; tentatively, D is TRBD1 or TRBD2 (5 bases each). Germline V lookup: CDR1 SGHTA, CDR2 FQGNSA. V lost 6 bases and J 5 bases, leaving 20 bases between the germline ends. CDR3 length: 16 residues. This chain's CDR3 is CASRLGGRDVNNEQFF. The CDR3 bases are TGTGCCAGCAGACTAGGCGGCCGGGACGTCAACAATGAGCAGTTCTTC. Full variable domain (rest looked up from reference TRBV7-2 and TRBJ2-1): GAGVSQSPSNKVTEKGKDVELRCDPISGHTALYWYRQSLGQGLEFLIYFQGNSAPDKSGLPSDRFSAERTGGSVSTLTIQRTQQEDSAVYLCASRLGGRDVNNEQFFGPGTRLTVL.

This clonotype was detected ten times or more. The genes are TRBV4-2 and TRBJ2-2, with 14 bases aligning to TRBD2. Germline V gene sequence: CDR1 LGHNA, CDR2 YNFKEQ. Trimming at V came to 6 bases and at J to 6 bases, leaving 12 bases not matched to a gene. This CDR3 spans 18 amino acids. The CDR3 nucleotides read TGTGCCAGCAGACCAAATCTAGGGACTAGCGGGAGTTCCGGGGAGCTGTTTTTT. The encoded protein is CASRPNLGTSGSSGELFF.

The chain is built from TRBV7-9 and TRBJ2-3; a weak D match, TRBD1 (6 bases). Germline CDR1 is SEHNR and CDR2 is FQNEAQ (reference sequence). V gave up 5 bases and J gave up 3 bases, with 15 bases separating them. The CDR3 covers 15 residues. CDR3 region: CASSSSGAATDTQYF. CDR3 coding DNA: TGTGCCAGCAGCAGTTCAGGGGCCGCTACAGATACGCAGTATTTT.

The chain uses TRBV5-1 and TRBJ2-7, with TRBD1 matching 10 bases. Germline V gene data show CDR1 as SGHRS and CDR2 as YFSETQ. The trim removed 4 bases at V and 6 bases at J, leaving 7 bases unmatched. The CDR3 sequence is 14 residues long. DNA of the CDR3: TGCGCCAGCAGCCTAGGGACAGGGGTAGTCGAGCAGTACTTC. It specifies CASSLGTGVVEQYF.